Below, 30 T cell receptor beta chains from the same sample are listed, as sequenced in a study of CD8+ T cells in alopecia areata. Treatment given: oral pan-JAK inhibitor, 5-10 mg twice daily. Extracted RNA was reverse transcribed, and the resulting cDNA served as sequencing template. Assay: immunoSEQ multiplex PCR; the TCRdb copy retains only in-frame clones and omits some. Among more than 200,000 clones listed, around 66% were seen once. Here the sequenced sample was CD4+ T cells sorted from blood, taken around week 46, from a patient treated with tofacitinib. The receptors come from a human donor with alopecia areata.

This clone was picked up a small number of times. The chain uses TRBV7-2 and TRBJ2-5; D unclear. The CDR3 consists of 16 residues. Germline V lookup: CDR1 SGHTA, CDR2 FQGNSA. V was clipped by 1 base and J by 4 bases, with 16 bases between them. In nucleotides, the CDR3 is TGTGCCAGCAGCTTAGTATGGACCCCGCCGGGAGAGACCCAGTACTTC. Its translation is CASSLVWTPPGETQYF.

The chain is built from TRBV5-4 and TRBJ1-2; the D is unclear. V dropped 5 bases and J dropped 6 bases, with 11 bases sitting between them. Germline lookup yields CDR1 SGHNT and CDR2 YYREEE (reference sequence). The CDR3 extends over 12 amino acids. The CDR3: CASSLPANGYTF. The CDR3 bases are TGTGCCAGCAGTTTACCCGCAAATGGCTACACCTTC.

The V call is TRBV11-2, the J call TRBJ2-5, with D perhaps TRBD1 (5 bases). This CDR3 has 12 residues. Trimming took off 5 bases at V and 5 bases at J, with 9 bases between the two ends. Germline CDR1 is SGHAT and CDR2 is FQNNGV. The CDR3, as DNA: TGTGCCAGCAGCAGGCAGGGTGAGACCCAGTACTTC. It codes for CASSRQGETQYF.

J is TRBJ1-2 and V is TRBV5-1; D remains unclear. The CDR3 totals 13 residues. Deletions cut 0 bases from V and 7 bases from J, with 10 bases between. Germline loops: CDR1 SGHRS, CDR2 YFSETQ. CDR3 sequence reads: CASSLDGFSGYTF. The CDR3 nucleotides are TGCGCCAGCAGCTTGGATGGCTTCTCTGGCTACACCTTC.

The CDR3 sequence is CASSLNGGGTGELFF. The CDR3 region has the DNA TGCGCCAGCAGCTTAAACGGGGGCGGCACCGGGGAGCTGTTTTTT. The chain joins TRBV5-1 to TRBJ2-2; D may correspond to TRBD1 or TRBD2 (6 bases each). Germline V gene lookup returns CDR1 SGHRS and CDR2 YFSETQ. The CDR3 length is 15 residues. With 2 bases removed from V and 4 bases from J, the gap between germline ends came to 12 bases.

The chain couples TRBV10-3 to TRBJ2-3, with D hard to call. V dropped 7 bases and J dropped 5 bases, with 13 bases sitting between them. The CDR3 is made up of 13 amino acids. Germline V gives CDR1 ENHRY, CDR2 SYGVKD. CDR3 loop: CAINSLSGDTQYF. Written as DNA, the CDR3 is TGTGCCATCAATTCTCTTTCTGGAGATACGCAGTATTTT.

This chain connects TRBV5-1 to TRBJ1-6; 10 nucleotides line up with TRBD1. J gave up 10 bases and V 1 base, and 5 bases lay outside the gene matches. The length of the CDR3 is 15 residues. Germline CDR1 is SGHRS and CDR2 is YFSETQ. CDR3 nucleotides: TGCGCCAGCAGCTTGTCCGGGACAGGGGAATCACCCCTCCACTTT. Translated: CASSLSGTGESPLHF.

V gene TRBV7-2 combines with J gene TRBJ2-1, with TRBD2 matching over 7 bases. The CDR3 contains 14 residues. Trimming removed 2 bases from V and 10 bases from J; junction bases left unmatched: 8. CDR1 and CDR2 (germline): SGHTA, FQGNSA. The CDR3 DNA reads as TGTGCCAGCAGCTTAAGGCCAACTAGCGAAGAGCAGTTCTTC. Residues: CASSLRPTSEEQFF.

This clone was observed a handful of times. J is TRBJ2-3 and V is TRBV21-1; TRBD2 was called by the table and not checked on the DNA. TRBV21-1 represents a pseudogene. The CDR3 sequence is 16 residues long. CDR3 protein: CASSKDRGVGTDTQYF. In nucleotides, the CDR3 is TGTGCCAGCAGCAAAGACCGGGGGGTAGGCACAGATACGCAGTATTTT.

This clone turned up a few times. V and J are TRBV9 and TRBJ1-2; D gene unclear. The V gene lost 2 bases and the J gene lost 8 bases, with 19 bases spanning the gap. Germline CDR1 is SGDLS and CDR2 is YYNGEE. This CDR3 is 15 amino acids long. The CDR3 is CASSVGEIFSVGYTF. As DNA, the CDR3 is TGTGCCAGCAGCGTCGGTGAGATTTTTTCGGTCGGCTACACCTTC.

The chain combines TRBV7-2 with TRBJ2-1; 8 bases line up with TRBD2. The CDR3 has 15 amino acids. CDR1 is SGHTA and CDR2 is FQGNSA in the germline V gene. J lost 4 bases, V lost 3 bases, and 5 bases had no gene match. The CDR3 loop reads CASSLAASGYNEQFF. In DNA, the CDR3 is TGTGCCAGCAGCTTGGCAGCTAGCGGGTACAATGAGCAGTTCTTC.

The rearrangement links TRBV30 to TRBJ2-7, with 10 bases identical to TRBD2. Trimming took 4 bases from V and 7 from J; bases not matched to a gene: 7. Germline CDR1 reads GTSNPN; CDR2 reads SVGIG (reference sequence). This CDR3 comprises 13 residues. Here the CDR3 DNA reads TGTGCCTGGATAAAGCGGGGGGGTAGTGAGCAGTACTTC. Translation gives CAWIKRGGSEQYF.

This clone came up a few times. CDR3 coding DNA: TGTGCCAGCAGCCAAAGGGTCCCAGATACGCAGTATTTT. Translated, it gives CASSQRVPDTQYF. The gene calls are TRBV14 and TRBJ2-3; D is unclear. The CDR3 runs 13 residues. CDR1 and CDR2 from the germline V gene are SGHDN and FVKESK. Deletions cut 2 bases from V and 4 bases from J, with 7 bases between. Combining the CDR3 with reference TRBV14 and TRBJ2-3 gives the whole variable domain EAGVTQFPSHSVIEKGQTVTLRCDPISGHDNLYWYRRVMGKEIKFLLHFVKESKQDESGMPNNRFLAERTGGTYSTLKVQPAELEDSGVYFCASSQRVPDTQYFGPGTRLTVL.

This clone was detected only a few times. This CDR3 is CASSKGTGVNTGELFF. The CDR3 region has the DNA TGTGCCAGCAGCAAAGGGACAGGGGTCAACACCGGGGAGCTGTTTTTT. The chain uses TRBV7-2 and TRBJ2-2; 10 bases fit TRBD1. V gave up 5 bases and J gave up 2 bases; unmatched junction bases: 5. Germline V gives CDR1 SGHTA, CDR2 FQGNSA. The CDR3 sequence is 16 residues long.

V and J are TRBV2 and TRBJ1-2, with D unresolved. The CDR3 is 14 residues long. V was pared by 7 bases and J by 4 bases, with 16 bases between. Per germline, CDR1 SNHLY and CDR2 FYNNEI. The CDR3: CASNDWTPVYGYTF. The CDR3 DNA sequence: TGTGCCAGCAATGATTGGACGCCGGTCTATGGCTACACCTTC.

This clone has only a few counts. The chain uses TRBV2 and TRBJ1-1; 7 bases map to TRBD1. The V gene's germline CDR1 is SNHLY and CDR2 FYNNEI. V dropped 6 bases and J dropped 0; count of bases not matched to a gene: 1. The CDR3 sequence is 13 residues long. The CDR3 DNA sequence: TGTGCCAGCAGGGACAGGCTGAACACTGAAGCTTTCTTT. Its translation: CASRDRLNTEAFF. Based on the CDR3 plus reference TRBV2 and TRBJ1-1, the full variable domain is EPEVTQTPSHQVTQMGQEVILRCVPISNHLYFYWYRQILGQKVEFLVSFYNNEISEKSEIFDDQFSVERPDGSNFTLKIRSTKLEDSAMYFCASRDRLNTEAFFGQGTRLTVV.

The rearrangement uses TRBV7-2 and TRBJ1-6; TRBD1 agrees at 8 bases. CDR1 SGHTA and CDR2 FQGNSA come from the germline V gene. V was clipped by 3 bases and J by 7 bases; unmatched bases: 2. The CDR3 covers 14 residues. CDR3 region: CASSLDRVNSPLHF. DNA for the CDR3: TGTGCCAGCAGCTTGGACAGGGTCAATTCACCCCTCCACTTT.

This rearrangement joins TRBV30 to TRBJ2-5, with TRBD1 matching over 8 bases. Germline V gene lookup returns CDR1 GTSNPN and CDR2 SVGIG (reference sequence). J gave up 5 bases and V 1 base, and 6 bases lay outside the gene matches. This CDR3 has 14 residues. CDR3 region: CAWSAPWDRETQYF. The CDR3 DNA is TGTGCCTGGAGTGCCCCGTGGGACAGGGAGACCCAGTACTTC.

V gene TRBV10-3 combines with J gene TRBJ2-7, with 7 bases lining up with TRBD2. Germline CDR1 reads ENHRY; CDR2 reads SYGVKD. The CDR3 loop spans 12 amino acids. V lost 3 bases, J lost 4 bases, and 0 bases stayed unmatched. In DNA, the CDR3 is TGTGCCATCAGTGACGGGGGGTACGAGCAGTACTTC. This sequence encodes CAISDGGYEQYF.

This clone was counted a few times. V usage is TRBV7-6 and J usage is TRBJ1-5; D gene uncertain. Trimming stripped 1 base from V and 7 bases from J, with 8 bases between. Germline V gives CDR1 SGHVS, CDR2 FNYEAQ. This CDR3 has 13 residues. The chain's CDR3 is CASSLGGAQPQHF. In DNA, the CDR3 is TGTGCCAGCAGCTTAGGGGGAGCCCAGCCCCAGCATTTT.

J is TRBJ2-1 and V is TRBV7-9, with TRBD2 identical over 7 bases. The ends lost 2 bases at V and 5 bases at J; junction bases unmatched: 6. CDR1 is SEHNR and CDR2 is FQNEAQ in the germline V gene (reference sequence). The CDR3 is made up of 15 amino acids. Here the CDR3 reads CASSLKLAAHNEQFF. The CDR3 bases are TGTGCCAGCAGCTTAAAGCTAGCGGCCCACAATGAGCAGTTCTTC.

The chain recombines TRBV2 with TRBJ1-5; D is uncertain. V was trimmed by 4 bases and J by 4 bases, leaving 14 bases between them. The CDR3 is made up of 15 amino acids. Germline CDR1 and CDR2: SNHLY and FYNNEI. The CDR3 DNA reads TGTGCCAGCAGTGTAGATGGGGTCGGTAATCAGCCCCAGCATTTT. Its translation is CASSVDGVGNQPQHF.

This rearrangement joins TRBV6-5 to TRBJ2-7; TRBD1 aligns across 7 bases. J was trimmed by 6 bases and V by 2 bases; bases with no gene match: 7. In germline, CDR1 is MNHEY, CDR2 SVGAGI. CDR3 size: 14 residues. In nucleotides, the CDR3 is TGTGCCAGCAGTTACCAAAGACAGGGTGCCGAGCAGTACTTC. This translates into CASSYQRQGAEQYF.

In its sample, this clone was seen many times. This chain links TRBV4-1 with TRBJ2-7, with 7 bases that match TRBD2. The CDR3 is 16 amino acids. With 0 bases clipped from V and 2 bases from J, the junction kept 7 bases outside the gene matches. The germline CDR1 and CDR2 sequences are MGHRA and YSYEKL. The CDR3 region is CASSQDPGGTTYEQYF. The DNA of the CDR3 is TGCGCCAGCAGCCAAGACCCCGGGGGGACTACCTACGAGCAGTACTTC.

V gene TRBV29-1 combines with J gene TRBJ1-2, with D hard to call. V lost 4 bases, J lost 7 bases, and 19 bases lay in between. Per germline, CDR1 SQVTM and CDR2 ANQGSEA. The CDR3 consists of 14 residues. CDR3 nucleotides: TGCAGCGTTGCCTCGGGATGGACGGACCCTGGCTACACCTTC. Amino acid sequence: CSVASGWTDPGYTF.

A few counts support this clone. J is TRBJ2-1 and V is TRBV5-1; TRBD2 aligns across 9 bases. J gave up 5 bases and V 4 bases, and 7 bases lay outside the gene matches. The CDR3 covers 15 residues. Germline CDR1 and CDR2: SGHRS and YFSETQ. CDR3 DNA sequence: TGCGCCAGCAGCGTGGAACTAGCGGGCGACAATGAGCAGTTCTTC. It encodes CASSVELAGDNEQFF.

The rearrangement uses TRBV11-3 and TRBJ2-3; TRBD1 might be the D (6 bases). This CDR3 comprises 14 residues. Trimming pared 3 bases from V and 5 bases from J, leaving 12 bases between. Germline V gives CDR1 SGHNT, CDR2 YENEEA. CDR3 in amino acids: CASSFGLQGDTQYF. The DNA of the CDR3 is TGTGCCAGCAGCTTCGGGCTACAGGGAGATACGCAGTATTTT.

CDR3 loop: CASSLVAGRGFGETQYF. The CDR3, as DNA: TGTGCCAGCAGCTTAGTGGCGGGCAGGGGTTTCGGAGAGACCCAGTACTTC. The chain links TRBV7-8 to TRBJ2-5; D is possibly TRBD1 (6 bases). This CDR3 contains 17 residues. Germline CDR1 is SGHVS and CDR2 is FQNEAQ. Trimming took off 1 base at V and 4 bases at J, with 19 bases between the two ends. Combining the CDR3 with reference TRBV7-8 and TRBJ2-5 gives the whole variable domain GAGVSQSPRYKVAKRGQDVALRCDPISGHVSLFWYQQALGQGPEFLTYFQNEAQLDKSGLPSDRFFAERPEGSVSTLKIQRTQQEDSAVYLCASSLVAGRGFGETQYFGPGTRLLVL.

This clone has just a few counts. The chain carries TRBV7-8 and TRBJ1-2; unclear D gene. V dropped 1 base and J dropped 8 bases, with 20 bases sitting between them. CDR3 size: 16 residues. Per the germline V gene, CDR1 is SGHVS and CDR2 is FQNEAQ. The CDR3 spells CASSLVRVGSSGGYTF. The CDR3 region has the DNA TGTGCCAGCAGCTTAGTGAGGGTCGGCTCTTCGGGCGGCTACACCTTC.

J is TRBJ1-1 and V is TRBV2; no firm D call. V lost 2 bases and J 0 bases, leaving 13 bases between the germline ends. Germline loops: CDR1 SNHLY, CDR2 FYNNEI. The CDR3 sequence is 16 residues long. DNA for the CDR3: TGTGCCAGCAGTGAACAGTTCGCGGGTTTGAACACTGAAGCTTTCTTT. Its protein is CASSEQFAGLNTEAFF.